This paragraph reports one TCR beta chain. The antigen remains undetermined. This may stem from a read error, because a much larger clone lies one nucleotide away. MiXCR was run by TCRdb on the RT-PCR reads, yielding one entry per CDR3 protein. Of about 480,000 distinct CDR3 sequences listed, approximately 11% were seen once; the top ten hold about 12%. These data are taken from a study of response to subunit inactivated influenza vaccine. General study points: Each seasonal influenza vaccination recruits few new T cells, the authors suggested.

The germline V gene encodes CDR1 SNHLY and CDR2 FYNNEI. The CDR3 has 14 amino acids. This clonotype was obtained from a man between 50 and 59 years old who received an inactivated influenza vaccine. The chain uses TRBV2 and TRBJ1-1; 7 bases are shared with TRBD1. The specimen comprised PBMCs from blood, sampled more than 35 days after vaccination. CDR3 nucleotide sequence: TGTGCCGGCAGTGTGGACAGGTCTAACACTGAAGCTTTCTTT. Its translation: CAGSVDRSNTEAFF.